The source of this TCR beta chain is a study of blood T cell repertoires in COVID-19. On the study more broadly: From the United States, Italy and Spain came samples of acute and convalescent COVID-19. PBMCs, B-cell-depleted T cells, or T cells provided the cDNA or gDNA that made up the material.

With 4 bases clipped from V and 0 bases from J, the junction kept 3 bases outside the gene matches. From germline, CDR1 is SGHNT and CDR2 YYREEE (reference sequence). The length of the CDR3 is 15 residues. In the authors' workflow: Reference gene primers were amplified, and this amplification served to estimate nucleated cell counts. Libraries were prepared by immunoSEQ multiplex PCR; TCRdb keeps only in-frame clonotypes and omits some of them. V, J and clone size are those of that table, while D and trimming were read from the DNA. The sample contains roughly 32,000 clones, almost 90% of which appear only once.

The genes are TRBV5-4 and TRBJ2-2, with TRBD1 matching over 7 bases. The source is a human donor in a cohort sampled during active COVID-19. Material for sequencing was peripheral blood. Here the CDR3 reads CASSAGTANTGELFF. DNA for the CDR3: TGTGCCAGCAGCGCCGGGACAGCGAACACCGGGGAGCTGTTTTTT.